This entry describes one TCR beta chain. In the original workflow: The assay estimated nucleated cells by amplifying reference gene primers. Libraries were prepared by immunoSEQ multiplex PCR; TCRdb keeps only in-frame clonotypes and omits some of them. V, J and clone size reflect that table, while D and trimming were determined from the DNA. The sample holds roughly 69,000 clones, roughly 80% seen once. Germline CDR1 reads SEHNR; CDR2 reads FQNEAQ (reference sequence). The CDR3 loop spans 15 amino acids. V dropped 2 bases and J dropped 0 bases, with 10 bases sitting between them. The source of the sample is a study of blood T cell repertoires in COVID-19. Overall study context: Samples representing acute and convalescent COVID-19 were sourced from the United States, Italy and Spain. PBMCs, B-cell-depleted T cells, or T cells were the source of the cDNA or gDNA that made up the material.

The source of this sequence is a woman between 40 and 55 years old with acute COVID-19. Sequencing was done on a sample of PBMCs or T cells enriched from blood (not recorded which). The chain carries TRBV7-9 and TRBJ1-2, with unresolved D. The CDR3 DNA reads as TGTGCCAGCAGCTTACCCCCCACAGCTAACTATGGCTACACCTTC. Amino acids: CASSLPPTANYGYTF.